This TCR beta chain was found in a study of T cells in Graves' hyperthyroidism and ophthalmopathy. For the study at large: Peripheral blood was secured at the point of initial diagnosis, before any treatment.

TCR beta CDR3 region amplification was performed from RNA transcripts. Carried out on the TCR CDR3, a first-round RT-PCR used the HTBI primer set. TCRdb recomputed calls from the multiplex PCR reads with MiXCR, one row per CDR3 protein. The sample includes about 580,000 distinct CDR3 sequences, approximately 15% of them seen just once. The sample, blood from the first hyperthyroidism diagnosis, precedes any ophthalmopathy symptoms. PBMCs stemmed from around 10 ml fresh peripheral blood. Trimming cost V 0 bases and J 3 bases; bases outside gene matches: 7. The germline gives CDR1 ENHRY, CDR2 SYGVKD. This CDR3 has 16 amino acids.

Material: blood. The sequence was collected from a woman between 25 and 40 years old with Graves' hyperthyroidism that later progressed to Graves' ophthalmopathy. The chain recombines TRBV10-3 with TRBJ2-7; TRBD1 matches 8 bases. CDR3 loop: CAISESPGQAFYEQYF. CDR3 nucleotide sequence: TGTGCCATCAGTGAGTCGCCGGGACAGGCTTTCTACGAGCAGTACTTC.